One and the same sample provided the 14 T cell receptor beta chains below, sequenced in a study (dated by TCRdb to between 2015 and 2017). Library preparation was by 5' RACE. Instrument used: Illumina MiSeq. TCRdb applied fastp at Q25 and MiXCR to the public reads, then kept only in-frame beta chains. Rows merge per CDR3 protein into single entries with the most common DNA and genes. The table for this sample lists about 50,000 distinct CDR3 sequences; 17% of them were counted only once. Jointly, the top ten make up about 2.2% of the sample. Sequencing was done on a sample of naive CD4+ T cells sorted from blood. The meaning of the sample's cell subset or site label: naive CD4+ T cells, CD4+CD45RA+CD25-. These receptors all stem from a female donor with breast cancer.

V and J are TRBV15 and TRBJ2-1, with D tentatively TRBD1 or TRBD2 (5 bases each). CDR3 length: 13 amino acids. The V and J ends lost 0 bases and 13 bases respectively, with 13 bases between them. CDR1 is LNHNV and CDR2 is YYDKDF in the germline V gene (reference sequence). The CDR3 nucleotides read TGTGCCACCAGCAGAGACGGGACCGGTTATCAGTTCTTC. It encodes CATSRDGTGYQFF.

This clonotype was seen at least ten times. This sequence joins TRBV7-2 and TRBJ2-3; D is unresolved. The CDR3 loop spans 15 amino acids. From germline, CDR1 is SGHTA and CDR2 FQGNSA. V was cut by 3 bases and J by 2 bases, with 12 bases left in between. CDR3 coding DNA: TGTGCCAGCAGCTTCGACTGGATCTCCACAGATACGCAGTATTTT. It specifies CASSFDWISTDTQYF.

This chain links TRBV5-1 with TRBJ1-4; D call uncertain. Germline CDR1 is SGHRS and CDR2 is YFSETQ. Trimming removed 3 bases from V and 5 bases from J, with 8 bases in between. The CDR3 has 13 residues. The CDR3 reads CASSSAPNEKLFF. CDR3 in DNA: TGCGCCAGCAGCTCGGCCCCAAATGAAAAACTGTTTTTT.

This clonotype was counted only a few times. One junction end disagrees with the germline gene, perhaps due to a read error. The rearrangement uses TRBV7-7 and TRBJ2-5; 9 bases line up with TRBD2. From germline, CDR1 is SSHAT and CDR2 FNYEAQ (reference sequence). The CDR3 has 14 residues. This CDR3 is CASSFSGRGETQYF. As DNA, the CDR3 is TGTGCTAGCAGCTTTAGCGGGAGAGGAGAGACCCAGTACTTC.

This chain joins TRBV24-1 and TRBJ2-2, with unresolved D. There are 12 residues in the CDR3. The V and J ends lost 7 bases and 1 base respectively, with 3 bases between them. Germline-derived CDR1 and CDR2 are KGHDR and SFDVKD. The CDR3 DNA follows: TGTGCCACCAGCGAGAACACCGGGGAGCTGTTTTTT. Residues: CATSENTGELFF.

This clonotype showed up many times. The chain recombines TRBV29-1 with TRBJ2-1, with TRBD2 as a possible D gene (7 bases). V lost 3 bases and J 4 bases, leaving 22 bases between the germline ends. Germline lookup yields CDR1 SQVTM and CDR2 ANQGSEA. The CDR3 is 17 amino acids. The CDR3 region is CSVDSPKGGVLYNEQFF. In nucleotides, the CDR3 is TGCAGCGTTGACTCCCCTAAGGGGGGGGTCCTATACAATGAGCAGTTCTTC.

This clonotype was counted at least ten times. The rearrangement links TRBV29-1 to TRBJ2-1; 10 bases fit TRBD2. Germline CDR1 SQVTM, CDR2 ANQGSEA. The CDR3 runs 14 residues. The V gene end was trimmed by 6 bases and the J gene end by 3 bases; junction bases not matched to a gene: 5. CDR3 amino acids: CSVKLAGSYNEQFF. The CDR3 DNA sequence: TGCAGCGTGAAACTAGCGGGAAGCTACAATGAGCAGTTCTTC.

The CDR3 is CSARPLMEQFF. Here the CDR3 DNA reads TGCAGTGCTAGACCCCTTATGGAGCAGTTCTTC. V usage is TRBV20-1 and J usage is TRBJ2-1; D is ambiguous. V lost 2 bases and J lost 10, with 9 bases in between. The CDR3 loop spans 11 amino acids. Germline V CDR1 and CDR2: DFQATT, SNEGSKA (reference sequence).

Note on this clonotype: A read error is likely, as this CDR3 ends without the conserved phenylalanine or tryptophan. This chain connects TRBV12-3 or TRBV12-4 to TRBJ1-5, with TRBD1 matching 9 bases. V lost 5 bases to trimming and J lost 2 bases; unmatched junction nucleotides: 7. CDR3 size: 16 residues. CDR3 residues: CASSVDWTGGNQPQHL. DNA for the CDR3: TGTGCCAGCAGTGTAGACTGGACAGGGGGCAATCAGCCCCAGCATCTT.

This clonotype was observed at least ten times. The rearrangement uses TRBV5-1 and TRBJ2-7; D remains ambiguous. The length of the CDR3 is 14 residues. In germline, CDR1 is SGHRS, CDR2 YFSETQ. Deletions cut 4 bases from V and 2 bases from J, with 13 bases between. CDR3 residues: CASSPDVDTYEQYF. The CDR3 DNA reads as TGCGCCAGCAGCCCGGACGTGGATACCTACGAGCAGTACTTC.

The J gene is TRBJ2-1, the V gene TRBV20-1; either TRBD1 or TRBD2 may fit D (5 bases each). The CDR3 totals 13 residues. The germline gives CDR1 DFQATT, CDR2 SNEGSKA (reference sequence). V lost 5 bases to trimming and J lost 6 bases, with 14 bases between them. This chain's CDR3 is CSAARGSCNEQFF. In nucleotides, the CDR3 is TGCAGTGCTGCGAGGGGCAGCTGCAATGAGCAGTTCTTC.

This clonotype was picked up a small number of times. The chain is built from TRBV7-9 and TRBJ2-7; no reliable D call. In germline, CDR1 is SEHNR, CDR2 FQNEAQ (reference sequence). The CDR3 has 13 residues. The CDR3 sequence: CASSPTLDENLLV. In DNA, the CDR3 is TGTGCCAGCAGCCCCACCCTTGACGAAAATCTATTAGTC.

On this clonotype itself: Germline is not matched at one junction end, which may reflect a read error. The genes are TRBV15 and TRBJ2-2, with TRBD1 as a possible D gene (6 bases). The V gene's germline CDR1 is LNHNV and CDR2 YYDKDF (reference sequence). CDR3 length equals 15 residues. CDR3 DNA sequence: TGTGGCACCAGCAGAGGGGGAGCAGAACCCGGGGAGCTGTTTTTT. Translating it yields CGTSRGGAEPGELFF.

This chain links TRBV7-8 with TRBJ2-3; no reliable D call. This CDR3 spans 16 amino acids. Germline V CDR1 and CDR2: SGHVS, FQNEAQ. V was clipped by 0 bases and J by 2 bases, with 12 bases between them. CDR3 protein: CASSLAQPSHTDTQYF. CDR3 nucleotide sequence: TGTGCCAGCAGCTTAGCGCAGCCCAGCCACACAGATACGCAGTATTTT. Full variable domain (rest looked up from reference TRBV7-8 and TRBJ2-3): GAGVSQSPRYKVAKRGQDVALRCDPISGHVSLFWYQQALGQGPEFLTYFQNEAQLDKSGLPSDRFFAERPEGSVSTLKIQRTQQEDSAVYLCASSLAQPSHTDTQYFGPGTRLTVL.